The 17 T cell receptor beta chains in this list originate from one sample, sequenced in a study of blood T cell repertoires in COVID-19. Sequencing used immunoSEQ multiplex PCR; TCRdb keeps in-frame clones, though not all of them. The repertoire holds just over 150,000 clones, with around 92% as singletons. The sample comprised peripheral blood. The receptor set was obtained from a man younger than 45 with COVID-19, enrolled during active disease.

To note about this clone: One end of the junction fails to match germline, which may point to a read error. This chain links TRBV28 with TRBJ2-7; D perhaps matches TRBD2 (6 bases). This CDR3 region has 12 residues. Germline CDR1 MDHEN, CDR2 SYDVKM. The chain's CDR3 is CASTESSKGGEF. The DNA of the CDR3 is TGTGCCAGCACTGAAAGTAGTAAGGGAGGAGAGTTC. Filled out from reference TRBV28 and TRBJ2-7, the complete variable domain reads DVKVTQSSRYLVKRTGEKVFLECVQDMDHENMFWYRQDPGLGLRLIYFSYDVKMKEKGDIPEGYSVSREKKERFSLILESASTNQTSMYLCASTESSKGGEFGPGTRLTVT.

The V call is TRBV3-1 (or the pseudogene TRBV3-2), the J call TRBJ1-1; D call uncertain. The V and J ends lost 5 bases and 3 bases respectively, with 10 bases between them. The CDR3 runs to 13 residues. Germline V CDR1 and CDR2: LGHDT, YNNKEL (reference sequence). The CDR3, as DNA: TGTGCCAGCAGCACACGACAAGACACTGAAGCTTTCTTT. Amino acid sequence: CASSTRQDTEAFF.

The chain employs TRBV19 and TRBJ2-3, with a possible D match to TRBD2 (5 bases). Trimming shortened V by 6 bases and J by 5 bases, and 9 bases separated the two germline ends. The CDR3 runs to 12 residues. In germline, CDR1 is LNHDA, CDR2 SQIVND (reference sequence). CDR3 nucleotide sequence: TGTGCCAGTAGAAAGGCGGGAGATACGCAGTATTTT. Amino acid sequence: CASRKAGDTQYF.

The rearrangement links TRBV5-8 to TRBJ2-3, with 9 bases lining up with TRBD1. V lost 0 bases and J lost 4; bases outside the gene matches: 6. CDR1 is SGHTS and CDR2 is YDEGEE in the germline V gene. The CDR3 consists of 16 residues. The CDR3 loop reads CASSLGGTGRSDTQYF. The CDR3 bases are TGTGCCAGCAGCTTGGGCGGGACAGGGCGGTCAGATACGCAGTATTTT.

This sequence joins TRBV28 and TRBJ1-1; the D is unclear. The CDR3 extends over 14 amino acids. Trimming left V 5 bases short and J 9 bases short, with 19 bases between. Germline V gene lookup returns CDR1 MDHEN and CDR2 SYDVKM. CDR3 coding DNA: TGTGCCAGCAGTCCGCCCCCACTCCCCAAGAAAGCTTTCTTT. It codes for CASSPPPLPKKAFF.

This clone was seen more than once but under ten times. This sequence joins TRBV28 and TRBJ2-7; a possible D gene is TRBD1 (5 bases). Trimming cost V 1 base and J 1 base, with 17 bases left between them. The CDR3 is made up of 17 amino acids. The germline CDR1 and CDR2 sequences are MDHEN and SYDVKM. The DNA of the CDR3 is TGTGCCAGCAGTTTATATCTAGGGGAATCTTCATCCTACGAGCAGTACTTC. Translated: CASSLYLGESSSYEQYF.

This rearrangement joins TRBV28 to TRBJ2-3; 8 positions agree with TRBD2. This CDR3 is 14 amino acids long. The ends lost 3 bases at V and 7 bases at J; junction bases unmatched: 6. From germline, CDR1 is MDHEN and CDR2 SYDVKM. CDR3 in amino acids: CASSLRAGGYTQYF. The CDR3 coding sequence is TGTGCCAGCAGTTTGAGGGCGGGAGGTTATACGCAGTATTTT.

The V and J genes are TRBV19 and TRBJ1-2; TRBD1 matches at 8 bases. In germline, CDR1 is LNHDA, CDR2 SQIVND (reference sequence). Trimming took 6 bases from V and 3 from J; bases not matched to a gene: 6. The length of the CDR3 is 14 residues. The DNA for the CDR3 is TGTGCCAGTAGCATTGGACAGGGTGACTATGGCTACACCTTC. It codes for CASSIGQGDYGYTF.

The chain joins TRBV19 to TRBJ1-2; 12 bases agree with TRBD1. V trimming: 9 bases; J trimming: 6 bases; junction bases outside the gene matches: 8. The CDR3 extends over 14 amino acids. Per germline, CDR1 LNHDA and CDR2 SQIVND (reference sequence). CDR3 sequence (DNA): TGTGCCAGCAGCCCCGGGACAGGGGGCCATGGCTACACCTTC. Amino acids: CASSPGTGGHGYTF. The full variable domain, with the rest looked up from reference TRBV19 and TRBJ1-2, is DGGITQSPKYLFRKEGQNVTLSCEQNLNHDAMYWYRQDPGQGLRLIYYSQIVNDFQKGDIAEGYSVSREKKESFPLTVTSAQKNPTAFYLCASSPGTGGHGYTFGSGTRLTVV.

The chain is built from TRBV28 and TRBJ2-2, with 11 nucleotides matching TRBD2. Per germline, CDR1 MDHEN and CDR2 SYDVKM. The CDR3 consists of 16 residues. Trimming removed 1 base from V and 4 bases from J; junction bases left unmatched: 2. Here the CDR3 DNA reads TGTGCCAGCAGTTTATATAGCGGGGGGGGCACCGGGGAGCTGTTTTTT. As protein: CASSLYSGGGTGELFF.

On this clone itself: In the same sample, other DNA sequences code for this CDR3. The chain uses TRBV9 and TRBJ2-6; 10 bases align to TRBD2. Germline lookup yields CDR1 SGDLS and CDR2 YYNGEE. The CDR3 loop spans 19 amino acids. Trimming at V came to 0 bases and at J to 3 bases, leaving 9 bases not matched to a gene. In nucleotides, the CDR3 is TGTGCCAGCAGCGTAGGGCTAGCGGGAGCCTCTAGTGGGGCCAACGTCCTGACTTTC. It encodes CASSVGLAGASSGANVLTF. The full variable domain, its missing parts supplied by reference TRBV9 and TRBJ2-6, is DSGVTQTPKHLITATGQRVTLRCSPRSGDLSVYWYQQSLDQGLQFLIQYYNGEERAKGNILERFSAQQFPDLHSELNLSSLELGDSALYFCASSVGLAGASSGANVLTFGAGSRLTVL.

The V gene is TRBV27, the J gene TRBJ2-5, with 10 bases fitting TRBD2. Germline assignment: CDR1 MNHEY and CDR2 SMNVEV (reference sequence). V trimming: 2 bases; J trimming: 6 bases; junction bases outside the gene matches: 3. This CDR3 has 14 residues. DNA for the CDR3: TGTGCCAGCAGTTTAACTAGCGGGGTAAAGACCCAGTACTTC. It specifies CASSLTSGVKTQYF.

The rearrangement uses TRBV7-9 and TRBJ2-1; 13 positions match TRBD2. V was clipped by 7 bases and J by 8 bases; unmatched bases: 11. Germline V CDR1 and CDR2: SEHNR, FQNEAQ (reference sequence). The length of the CDR3 is 16 residues. Written as DNA, the CDR3 is TGTGCCAGCACCCCCCCGGGACTAGCGGGGTCCCATGAGCAGTTCTTC. Translation gives CASTPPGLAGSHEQFF.

The chain carries TRBV9 and TRBJ1-2; the D gene is possibly TRBD1 (5 bases). Germline V gene data show CDR1 as SGDLS and CDR2 as YYNGEE. V lost 7 bases and J 2 bases, leaving 9 bases between the germline ends. The CDR3 consists of 12 residues. This CDR3 is CASGAGNYGYTF. CDR3 in DNA: TGTGCCAGCGGGGCAGGCAACTATGGCTACACCTTC.

The rearrangement uses TRBV6-2 or TRBV6-3 and TRBJ2-1, with a weak D call TRBD2 (6 bases). V lost 3 bases to trimming and J lost 2 bases, with 11 bases between them. The CDR3 spans 15 residues. Per the germline V gene, CDR1 is MNHEY and CDR2 is SVGEGT. The CDR3 reads CASSYGGVTYNEQFF. As DNA, the CDR3 is TGTGCCAGCAGTTATGGCGGGGTTACCTACAATGAGCAGTTCTTC.

The V gene is TRBV11-2, the J gene TRBJ2-1; TRBD1 aligns across 8 bases. CDR1 and CDR2 (germline): SGHAT, FQNNGV. Trimming removed 5 bases from V and 1 base from J; junction bases left unmatched: 4. CDR3 length equals 15 residues. The CDR3 nucleotides are TGTGCCAGCAGCCCCAGGACAGGGTCCTACAATGAGCAGTTCTTC. Protein sequence: CASSPRTGSYNEQFF.

This chain uses TRBV5-6 with TRBJ2-7; 14 bases fit TRBD2. Germline-derived CDR1 and CDR2 are SGHDT and YYEEEE. V shed 3 bases and J 0 bases; nucleotides not matched to a gene: 5. The CDR3 covers 17 residues. Here the CDR3 reads CASSSGTSGSFSYEQYF. CDR3 DNA sequence: TGTGCCAGCAGCTCCGGGACTAGCGGGAGTTTCTCCTACGAGCAGTACTTC. Variable domain in full (rest from reference TRBV5-6 and TRBJ2-7): DAGVTQSPTHLIKTRGQQVTLRCSPKSGHDTVSWYQQALGQGPQFIFQYYEEEERQRGNFPDRFSGHQFPNYSSELNVNALLLGDSALYLCASSSGTSGSFSYEQYFGPGTRLTVT.